The 10 T cell receptor beta chains presented below share a single source sample, sequenced in a study of long-term antiretroviral therapy in people with HIV. immunoSEQ v3.0 was run at survey level. Only in-frame clones appear in the TCRdb table, and some are missing; sequencing was by immunoSEQ multiplex PCR. The top ten hold around 5% of the sample, which has some 38,000 clones, around 75% seen once. The sequenced sample was unsorted PBMCs, obtained 1.5 years after starting antiretroviral therapy. These receptors came from a man aged 18 to 35 with HIV.

The chain joins TRBV5-1 to TRBJ2-3; the D gene could be TRBD1 or TRBD2 (5 bases each). The V end lost 5 bases, the J end lost 5 bases, and 12 bases lay between the germline ends. The CDR3 has 13 residues. CDR1 and CDR2 from the germline V gene are SGHRS and YFSETQ. The CDR3 region is CASRPGRGDTQYF. The DNA for the CDR3 is TGCGCCAGCAGACCGGGAAGGGGAGATACGCAGTATTTT.

In this sample, this clone turned up a few times. The V gene is TRBV29-1, the J gene TRBJ2-7; 11 nucleotides line up with TRBD2. J lost 6 bases, V lost 0 bases, and 4 bases had no gene match. The CDR3 has 14 amino acids. Germline CDR1 SQVTM, CDR2 ANQGSEA. The CDR3 nucleotides read TGCAGCGTTGAAGAAGCTAGCGGGAGGTTCGAGCAGTACTTC. It specifies CSVEEASGRFEQYF.

This clone was seen once. The chain employs TRBV5-4 and TRBJ2-3; unclear D gene. The CDR3 consists of 15 residues. Germline V gives CDR1 SGHNT, CDR2 YYREEE (reference sequence). The V end lost 0 bases, the J end lost 6 bases, and 14 bases lay between the germline ends. The CDR3 DNA follows: TGTGCCAGCAGCTTGGGATCTTCGTACGCCGATACGCAGTATTTT. Translation gives CASSLGSSYADTQYF.

This clone occurred a few times. CDR3 DNA: TGTGCCAGCAGCGCTCAGGGGGAATATCAGCCCCAGCATTTT. This codes for CASSAQGEYQPQHF. The chain carries TRBV25-1 and TRBJ1-5, with 7 bases fitting TRBD1. The CDR3 length is 14 residues. In germline, CDR1 is MGHDK, CDR2 SYGVNS. V was clipped by 6 bases and J by 5 bases; unmatched bases: 7.

CDR3 loop: CASSSERGYNEQFF. CDR3 nucleotide sequence: TGTGCCAGCAGCTCCGAGCGGGGCTACAATGAGCAGTTCTTC. The V gene is TRBV7-9, the J gene TRBJ2-1, with 7 positions matching TRBD2. The germline gives CDR1 SEHNR, CDR2 FQNEAQ (reference sequence). J was trimmed by 3 bases and V by 4 bases; bases with no gene match: 3. The CDR3 runs to 14 residues.

This clone was detected a few times. This chain connects TRBV19 to TRBJ2-7, with D uncertain. From germline, CDR1 is LNHDA and CDR2 SQIVND (reference sequence). CDR3 length: 14 amino acids. Trimming left V 1 base short and J 1 base short, with 8 bases between. Here the CDR3 DNA reads TGTGCCAGTAGTATAGGCGGCGCTTCCTACGAGCAGTACTTC. The encoded protein is CASSIGGASYEQYF.

The J gene is TRBJ2-7, the V gene TRBV9; D may correspond to TRBD1 or TRBD2 (5 bases each). This CDR3 has 15 residues. Germline V gene lookup returns CDR1 SGDLS and CDR2 YYNGEE. V was shortened by 4 bases and J by 5 bases, with 19 bases between the two germline ends. In DNA, the CDR3 is TGTGCCAGCAGCCCTTGGGACGGCCAGAGGCACGAGCAGTACTTC. Its translation: CASSPWDGQRHEQYF.

The genes are TRBV6-5 and TRBJ2-7; weak D call: TRBD1 (6 bases). Germline-derived CDR1 and CDR2 are MNHEY and SVGAGI. This CDR3 comprises 11 residues. The V and J ends lost 6 bases and 7 bases respectively, with 10 bases between them. CDR3 region: CASRSRGEQYF. The CDR3 coding sequence is TGTGCCAGCAGAAGCAGGGGTGAGCAGTACTTC.

The genes are TRBV20-1 and TRBJ2-1; the D gene is possibly TRBD2 (5 bases). This CDR3 is 11 amino acids long. V was shortened by 6 bases and J by 8 bases, with 11 bases between the two germline ends. Germline V gene sequence: CDR1 DFQATT, CDR2 SNEGSKA (reference sequence). This chain's CDR3 is CSATHGDEQFF. CDR3 bases: TGCAGTGCAACGCACGGGGATGAGCAGTTCTTC.

In this sample, this clone turned up once. V and J are TRBV7-9 and TRBJ2-1; D may correspond to TRBD1 or TRBD2 (5 bases each). The CDR3 sequence is 13 residues long. Germline CDR1 and CDR2: SEHNR and FQNEAQ (reference sequence). Trimming stripped 5 bases from V and 13 bases from J, with 18 bases between. The CDR3 loop is CASSAPGRPPQFF. In DNA, the CDR3 is TGTGCCAGCAGCGCCCCGGGGCGTCCACCTCAGTTCTTC.